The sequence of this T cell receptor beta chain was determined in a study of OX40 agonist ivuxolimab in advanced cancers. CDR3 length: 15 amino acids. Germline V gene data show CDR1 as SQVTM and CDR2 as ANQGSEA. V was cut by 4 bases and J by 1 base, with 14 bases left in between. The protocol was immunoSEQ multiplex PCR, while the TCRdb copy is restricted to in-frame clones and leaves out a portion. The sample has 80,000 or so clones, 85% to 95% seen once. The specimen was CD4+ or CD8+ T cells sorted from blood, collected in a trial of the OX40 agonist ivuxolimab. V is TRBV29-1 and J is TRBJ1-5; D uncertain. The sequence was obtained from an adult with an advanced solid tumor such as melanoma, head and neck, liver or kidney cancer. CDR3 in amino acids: CSVGVGQASNQPQHF. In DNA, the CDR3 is TGCAGCGTTGGAGTTGGGCAGGCGAGCAATCAGCCCCAGCATTTT.